This T cell receptor beta chain was documented in a study of cytotoxic CD8 clonotypes in ibrutinib-treated CLL (dated by TCRdb to the early 2020s). About the study as a whole: In this cohort, over 14 patients were treatment-naive and about a dozen were relapsed/refractory, while around 18 had unmutated IGHV. Partial responses were observed in roughly 25 patients and complete responses in 2; after a median follow-up of around 64 months, remission was maintained in about 15 patients and progression was observed in roughly 12. Samples at response were collected after a median of about 12 months of treatment, with a range of about 6 to 36 months. Samples averaged roughly 280,000 productive templates and around 91,000 productive rearrangements. Of the 86 people in the trial, about 25 had longitudinal samples available. Cryopreserved peripheral blood mononuclear cells were obtained before treatment, at response, and at either sustained remission or disease progression. Overall study results and their limits: At baseline, clonality was higher than in age-matched healthy donors and showed a strong correlation with circulating CD8+ T-cell counts. Lymph node repertoires were not examined, and the timing of sampling was not matched between patients in sustained remission and those whose disease progressed. Public clonotypes were rare and either contracted or stayed stable during treatment, and the rise in clonality at ibrutinib response reflected the expansion of private clonotypes. An increase in clonality was observed at ibrutinib response, with clonality remaining stable during sustained remission and falling back toward baseline at progression.

A MiSeq instrument was used for deep resolution sequencing, which targeted depths ranging from 1 in 1 million up to 1 in 200,000 T cells, with coverage averaging 10x for each clonotype. TCR beta libraries were generated with the immunoSEQ hsTCRB Kit. As for how the authors treated the data: ImmunoSEQ Data Assistant and ImmunoSEQ Analyzer were used for data analysis, and V, D and J genes were assigned according to IMGT definitions. Clonality, which ranges from 0 to 1, was calculated as one minus the normalized Shannon entropy of productive rearrangement frequencies. Only overrepresented clonotypes making up at least 0.05% of the repertoire of each patient were included in the public clonotype analysis. Roughly 13 age-matched healthy donor repertoires from immuneACCESS were used as controls for clonality. TCRdb re-hosts the immuneACCESS table, in-frame sequences only. Its copies lack some clones; in the studies checked, an unresolved V gene accounts for under half of them, and the cause for the rest is not known. V, J and clone size were drawn from that table, and D and trimming were deduced from the DNA. In all, the sample holds approximately 300,000 clones, and around four fifths of those were seen once. Roughly 6.3% of the sample is taken by the ten largest.

For TCR beta library preparation, about 2.2 micrograms of genomic DNA were extracted from the cryopreserved PBMCs. High-throughput TCR beta sequencing was performed on longitudinal blood samples from CLL patients receiving ibrutinib monotherapy. The patients took part in an open-label, single-center phase 2 trial of ibrutinib monotherapy. Worth noting for this clone: Its antigen is still unknown. No base-level quality is on record; no much larger clone is a single base apart.

This clonotype was obtained from a human donor with chronic lymphocytic leukemia. This specimen consisted of PBMCs, obtained before ibrutinib treatment.

The CDR3 region has the sequence CASSQETGGVGGSGNEQFF. The base sequence is TGTGCCAGCAGCCAGGAGACAGGGGGCGTGGGCGGGAGTGGCAATGAGCAGTTCTTC. The chain employs TRBV7-8 and TRBJ2-1; the junction holds 10 bases that match TRBD1. Looking up the germline V gene yields CDR1 SGHVS and CDR2 FQNEAQ. The germline V and J ends show losses of 5 bases and 6 bases respectively, and no gene match explains 19 bases of the junction. Inclusive of the bounding cysteine and phenylalanine, the CDR3 is 19 residues long. The kept DNA is CDR3 alone, 57 bases in frame from the first base.